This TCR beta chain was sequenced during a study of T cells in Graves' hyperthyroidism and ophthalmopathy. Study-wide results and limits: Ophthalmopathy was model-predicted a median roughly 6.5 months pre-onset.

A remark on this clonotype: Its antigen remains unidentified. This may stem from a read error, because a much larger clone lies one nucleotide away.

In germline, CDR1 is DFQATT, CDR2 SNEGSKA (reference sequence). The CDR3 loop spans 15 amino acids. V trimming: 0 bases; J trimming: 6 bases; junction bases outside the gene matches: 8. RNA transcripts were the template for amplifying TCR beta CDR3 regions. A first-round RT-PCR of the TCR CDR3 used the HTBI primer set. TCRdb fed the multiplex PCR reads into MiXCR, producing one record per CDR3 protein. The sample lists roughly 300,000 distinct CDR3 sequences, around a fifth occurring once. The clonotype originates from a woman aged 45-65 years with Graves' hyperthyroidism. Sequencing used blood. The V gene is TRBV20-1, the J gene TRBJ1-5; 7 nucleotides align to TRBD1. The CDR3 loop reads CSARDRDSLSQPQHF. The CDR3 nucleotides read TGCAGTGCTAGAGACCGGGACAGCCTCAGTCAGCCCCAGCATTTT.